These T cell receptor beta chains were read from a single sample in a study of blood T cell repertoires in COVID-19. The data were produced by immunoSEQ multiplex PCR, yet TCRdb's version contains in-frame clones alone and is incomplete. The repertoire consists of approximately 170,000 clones, with roughly four fifths occurring once and the leading ten covering 12%. The sequenced sample was peripheral blood. All receptors come from a woman between 45 and 60 years old with acute or convalescent COVID-19. Each CDR3 is given with its conserved first and last residue. The order of the fields is J gene, clone size, V gene, D gene, CDR3 protein, CDR3 DNA. The D gene is left open where the match is weak. Only some rows state a clone size, as once, few, many or a class for expanded clones.

TRBJ2-1	-	TRBV5-4	TRBD1	CASSWGSGHRGTGGQFF	TGTGCCAGCAGCTGGGGATCCGGCCATAGAGGGACAGGTGGTCAGTTCTTC
TRBJ1-2	-	TRBV9	-	CASSGRQGHYGYTF	TGTGCCAGCAGCGGTCGGCAGGGGCACTATGGCTACACCTTC
TRBJ1-3	-	TRBV7-9	TRBD1	CASSLADRDAGNTIYF	TGTGCCAGCAGCTTAGCAGACAGGGATGCTGGAAACACCATATATTTT
TRBJ1-2	-	TRBV9	-	CASSSIIPHPGGGYTF	TGTGCCAGCAGCTCCATAATCCCCCATCCGGGGGGCGGCTACACCTTC
TRBJ1-1	-	TRBV2	TRBD1	CASRDRGRKGLGAFF	TGTGCCAGCAGGGACAGGGGGCGCAAAGGTCTTGGAGCTTTCTTT
TRBJ1-5	-	TRBV28	-	CASIRGTSNQPQHF	TGTGCCAGCATTCGGGGTACGAGCAATCAGCCCCAGCATTTT
TRBJ1-4	-	TRBV18	TRBD1	CASAGTGSEKLFF	TGTGCCAGTGCAGGGACAGGGAGTGAAAAACTGTTTTTT
TRBJ1-4	-	TRBV6-1	TRBD1	CASSEFGQDATNEKLFF	TGTGCCAGCAGTGAATTCGGACAGGATGCAACTAATGAAAAACTGTTTTTT
TRBJ2-2	-	TRBV14	TRBD2	CASSQLAGNAGELFF	TGTGCCAGCAGCCAACTAGCGGGGAACGCCGGGGAGCTGTTTTTT
TRBJ2-3	-	TRBV5-1	-	CASSHGAVADTQYF	TGCGCCAGCAGCCACGGCGCGGTAGCAGATACGCAGTATTTT
TRBJ2-7	-	TRBV28	TRBD1	CASSWDGTGTSYEQYF	TGTGCCAGCAGTTGGGATGGGACAGGGACCTCCTACGAGCAGTACTTC
TRBJ1-3	-	TRBV5-1	-	CASSLIGAKGNSGNTIYF	TGCGCCAGCAGCTTGATTGGGGCTAAGGGAAACTCTGGAAACACCATATATTTT
TRBJ2-5	-	TRBV3-1/TRBV3-2	TRBD1	CASSYPGTGRSQYF	TGTGCCAGCAGCTACCCCGGGACAGGAAGGTCCCAGTACTTC
TRBJ1-2	few	TRBV3-1/TRBV3-2	-	CASSHRGTDYGYTF	TGTGCCAGCAGCCATCGCGGGACGGACTATGGCTACACCTTC
TRBJ2-3	once	TRBV19	-	CASRTTDTQYF	TGTGCCAGTAGAACTACAGATACGCAGTATTTT
TRBJ2-1	-	TRBV7-9	-	CASSLAHREGEQFF	TGTGCCAGCAGCTTAGCCCACAGGGAAGGTGAGCAGTTCTTC
TRBJ2-7	-	TRBV21-1	-	CASSKARTASSYEQYF	TGTGCCAGCAGCAAAGCCCGGACAGCGAGCTCCTACGAGCAGTACTTC
TRBJ1-2	-	TRBV6-5	TRBD1	CASSTTGWGYGYTF	TGTGCCAGCAGTACGACAGGGTGGGGCTATGGCTACACCTTC
TRBJ2-5	-	TRBV14	TRBD2	CASSQETSVVETQYF	TGTGCCAGCAGCCAAGAGACTAGCGTCGTAGAGACCCAGTACTTC
TRBJ1-5	-	TRBV18	-	CASSRDPVSNQPQHF	TGTGCCAGCTCACGCGATCCGGTTAGCAATCAGCCCCAGCATTTT
TRBJ2-3	-	TRBV5-6	-	CASSLVWSRDTQYF	TGTGCCAGCAGCTTGGTTTGGTCTCGGGATACGCAGTATTTT
TRBJ2-1	-	TRBV18	TRBD1	CASSPGQGSYNEQFF	TGTGCCAGCTCACCAGGACAGGGCTCCTACAATGAGCAGTTCTTC
TRBJ1-1	few	TRBV19	TRBD1	CASSPRTGNRYTEAFF	TGTGCCAGTAGTCCTCGGACAGGGAATCGTTACACTGAAGCTTTCTTT
TRBJ2-2	-	TRBV6-5	TRBD1	CASRGQGNTGELFF	TGTGCCAGCAGGGGACAGGGGAACACCGGGGAGCTGTTTTTT
TRBJ1-6	few	TRBV5-1	-	CASSFGLVEGSSPLHF	TGCGCCAGCAGCTTTGGGCTCGTGGAGGGAAGCTCACCCCTCCACTTT
TRBJ1-4	-	TRBV6-1	TRBD1	CASSSWTGSEEKLFF	TGTGCCAGCAGTTCCTGGACAGGGTCTGAGGAAAAACTGTTTTTT
TRBJ2-1	-	TRBV7-2	-	CASSLEVGALDYNEQFF	TGTGCCAGCAGCTTAGAGGTGGGGGCGCTCGACTACAATGAGCAGTTCTTC
TRBJ2-1	few	TRBV11-2	TRBD2	CASSLGWGLERSDEQFF	TGTGCCAGCAGCCTCGGGTGGGGACTAGAGAGGTCCGATGAGCAGTTCTTC
TRBJ1-1	-	TRBV18	TRBD1	CASSPTGGAGTEAFF	TGTGCCAGCTCACCGACAGGGGGCGCGGGCACTGAAGCTTTCTTT
TRBJ2-2	-	TRBV29-1	-	CSAGTANTGELFF	TGCAGCGCCGGGACTGCGAACACCGGGGAGCTGTTTTTT
TRBJ2-3	-	TRBV10-3	TRBD1	CAISESIQGIDTQYF	TGTGCCATCAGTGAGTCGATACAGGGGATAGATACGCAGTATTTT
TRBJ1-6	-	TRBV25-1	TRBD1	CASATGNSPLHF	TGTGCCAGCGCGACAGGGAATTCACCCCTCCACTTT
TRBJ2-1	-	TRBV18	-	CASSPPIIRDKQFF	TGTGCCAGCTCACCACCGATAATCCGAGACAAGCAGTTCTTC
TRBJ1-2	-	TRBV24-1	TRBD1	CATSPPGQINGYTF	TGTGCCACCAGTCCCCCGGGACAGATAAATGGCTACACCTTC
TRBJ2-5	-	TRBV11-2	-	CASSLGPGSQETQYF	TGTGCCAGCAGCTTAGGCCCTGGCAGCCAAGAGACCCAGTACTTC
TRBJ1-2	-	TRBV10-2	TRBD1	CASSWDRGNYGYTF	TGCGCCAGCAGTTGGGACAGGGGGAACTATGGCTACACCTTC
TRBJ2-7	-	TRBV28	TRBD2	CASSTSGGPYEQYF	TGTGCCAGCAGTACTAGCGGGGGACCCTACGAGCAGTACTTC
TRBJ1-5	many	TRBV6-6	-	CASSYPGGGNQPQHF	TGTGCCAGCAGTTACCCGGGGGGGGGCAATCAGCCCCAGCATTTT
TRBJ2-3	-	TRBV10-3	-	CAISSRQSSTDTQYF	TGTGCCATCAGTTCAAGACAGAGCAGCACAGATACGCAGTATTTT
TRBJ1-1	many	TRBV4-3	-	CASSPALLGGDTEAFF	TGCGCCAGCAGTCCCGCTCTACTAGGGGGGGACACTGAAGCTTTCTTT
TRBJ1-1	-	TRBV2	TRBD1	CASSQGGHTEAFF	TGTGCCAGCAGTCAGGGGGGTCACACTGAAGCTTTCTTT
TRBJ1-5	-	TRBV6-1	-	CASRGSNQPQHF	TGTGCCAGCCGCGGTAGCAATCAGCCCCAGCATTTT